This entry lists 14 T cell receptor beta chains sequenced from one sample in a study of cytomegalovirus exposure and HLA in healthy donors. TCRdb's copy holds only in-frame clones and misses some; the assay was immunoSEQ multiplex PCR. The repertoire has some 140,000 clones, just under 85% of them found once; the top ten carry approximately 1.5%. The sequenced sample consisted of PBMCs. The receptors derive from a woman in her 30s in good health and CMV-seronegative.

The chain combines TRBV5-6 with TRBJ2-1, with TRBD2 matching over 9 bases. The CDR3 loop spans 15 amino acids. Germline CDR1 reads SGHDT; CDR2 reads YYEEEE. Trimming took 1 base from V and 4 from J; bases not matched to a gene: 3. The CDR3 protein is CASSLTSGRYNEQFF. In DNA form, the CDR3 reads TGTGCCAGCAGCTTGACTAGCGGGCGTTACAATGAGCAGTTCTTC.

This clone was observed a single time. J is TRBJ1-1 and V is TRBV7-2, with no clear D. Germline values: CDR1 SGHTA, CDR2 FQGNSA. The germline V and J ends were trimmed by 2 bases and 2 bases, with 12 bases remaining between them. The CDR3 runs 15 residues. The CDR3 loop reads CASSLYSTANTEAFF. CDR3 nucleotides: TGTGCCAGCAGCTTATACAGCACCGCAAACACTGAAGCTTTCTTT.

J is TRBJ1-3 and V is TRBV11-2; D gene unclear. The CDR3 is 16 amino acids. Trimming cost V 3 bases and J 0 bases, with 12 bases left between them. CDR1 and CDR2 (germline): SGHAT, FQNNGV. CDR3 DNA: TGTGCCAGCAGCTTCGGCAAAGGAGGCTCTGGAAACACCATATATTTT. Its translation is CASSFGKGGSGNTIYF.

The V and J genes are TRBV5-1 and TRBJ1-1, with TRBD1 matching over 10 bases. CDR1 SGHRS and CDR2 YFSETQ come from the germline V gene. V lost 3 bases and J lost 3; bases outside the gene matches: 8. The CDR3 has 16 amino acids. Here the CDR3 reads CASSSTTGGYDTEAFF. Written as DNA, the CDR3 is TGCGCCAGCAGCTCGACGACAGGGGGCTACGACACTGAAGCTTTCTTT.

V usage is TRBV4-2 and J usage is TRBJ1-1; possibly TRBD1 for D (6 bases). This CDR3 contains 15 residues. The V and J ends lost 0 bases and 1 base respectively, with 9 bases between them. The germline V gene has CDR1 LGHNA and CDR2 YNFKEQ. The chain's CDR3 is CASSQDGRGNTEAFF. For the CDR3, the DNA is TGTGCCAGCAGCCAAGACGGCAGGGGGAACACTGAAGCTTTCTTT.

This clone was seen more than once but under ten times. CDR3 sequence: CASTNRGYGYTF. CDR3 DNA sequence: TGTGCCAGTACCAACAGGGGCTATGGCTACACCTTC. The gene calls are TRBV6-5 and TRBJ1-2, with 7 bases fitting TRBD1. J lost 4 bases, V lost 9 bases, and 5 bases had no gene match. In germline, CDR1 is MNHEY, CDR2 SVGAGI. CDR3 size: 12 residues.

The rearrangement uses TRBV15 and TRBJ1-1; D uncertain. Germline assignment: CDR1 LNHNV and CDR2 YYDKDF (reference sequence). Trimming stripped 3 bases from V and 1 base from J, with 12 bases between. CDR3 length: 15 amino acids. CDR3 sequence reads: CATSSGRRENTEAFF. Written as DNA, the CDR3 is TGTGCCACCAGCAGTGGTAGGAGGGAGAACACTGAAGCTTTCTTT.

The chain employs TRBV14 and TRBJ2-7, with a tentative D call TRBD2 (7 bases). CDR3 size: 15 residues. Germline lookup yields CDR1 SGHDN and CDR2 FVKESK. The V gene lost 4 bases and the J gene lost 3 bases, with 16 bases spanning the gap. The CDR3 loop is CASSPRGGARYEQYF. The CDR3 DNA reads TGTGCCAGCAGCCCACGTGGGGGGGCTCGCTACGAGCAGTACTTC.

The gene calls are TRBV27 and TRBJ1-1; D is ambiguous. Between the trimmed V and J ends, which lost 2 bases and 1 base, there was a span of 11 bases. Germline CDR1 is MNHEY and CDR2 is SMNVEV (reference sequence). The CDR3 extends over 15 amino acids. The CDR3 spells CASSLLGFSNTEAFF. CDR3 in DNA: TGTGCCAGCAGTTTACTAGGATTCTCGAACACTGAAGCTTTCTTT.

This clone was seen once. The V gene is TRBV5-1, the J gene TRBJ1-5; 7 nucleotides agree with TRBD1. This CDR3 is 15 amino acids long. Germline V lookup: CDR1 SGHRS, CDR2 YFSETQ. Trimming removed 0 bases from V and 4 bases from J; junction bases left unmatched: 4. The CDR3 DNA reads as TGCGCCAGCAGCTTGGAGGCAGGGGGTAATCAGCCCCAGCATTTT. Its protein product is CASSLEAGGNQPQHF.

The V call is TRBV2, the J call TRBJ2-2; D is undetermined. Germline assignment: CDR1 SNHLY and CDR2 FYNNEI. The CDR3 covers 16 residues. The germline V and J ends were trimmed by 2 bases and 0 bases, with 10 bases remaining between them. This chain's CDR3 is CASSELRLSNTGELFF. The CDR3 DNA is TGTGCCAGCAGTGAACTGCGATTATCGAACACCGGGGAGCTGTTTTTT.

The chain uses TRBV5-6 and TRBJ1-1; a possible D gene is TRBD1 (5 bases). The V end was cut by 6 bases, the J end by 4 bases, with 13 bases between. Per germline, CDR1 SGHDT and CDR2 YYEEEE. The CDR3 extends over 13 amino acids. The CDR3, as DNA: TGTGCCAGCATGACAGATTGGGGCACTGAAGCTTTCTTT. The encoded protein is CASMTDWGTEAFF.

The chain combines TRBV10-3 with TRBJ1-1, with D tentatively TRBD1 (6 bases). The CDR3 runs 12 residues. Looked up from germline, CDR1 is ENHRY and CDR2 is SYGVKD. Trimming pared 6 bases from V and 1 base from J, leaving 6 bases between. CDR3 DNA sequence: TGTGCCATCAGCAGGGGGAACACTGAAGCTTTCTTT. This encodes CAISRGNTEAFF.

This clone was detected once. The junction does not match germline at one end; this may be a read error. In DNA form, the CDR3 reads TGTGCTAGCAGCGCTAGTGTCAGCACCGGGGAGCTGTTTTTT. Protein: CASSASVSTGELFF. V is TRBV7-7 and J is TRBJ2-2; D remains unclear. The CDR3 spans 14 residues. Germline CDR1 SSHAT, CDR2 FNYEAQ (reference sequence).